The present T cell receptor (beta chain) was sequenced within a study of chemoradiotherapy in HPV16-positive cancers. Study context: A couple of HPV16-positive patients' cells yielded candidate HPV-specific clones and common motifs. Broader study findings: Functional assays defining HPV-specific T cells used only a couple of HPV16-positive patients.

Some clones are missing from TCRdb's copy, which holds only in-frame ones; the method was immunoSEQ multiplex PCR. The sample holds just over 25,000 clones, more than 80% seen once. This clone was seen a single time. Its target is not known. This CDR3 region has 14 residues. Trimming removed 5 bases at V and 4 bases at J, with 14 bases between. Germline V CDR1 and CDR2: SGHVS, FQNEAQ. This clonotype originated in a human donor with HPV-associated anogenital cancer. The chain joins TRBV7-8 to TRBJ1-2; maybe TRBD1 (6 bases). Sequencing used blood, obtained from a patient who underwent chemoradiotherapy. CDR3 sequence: CASSHFRDIYGYTF. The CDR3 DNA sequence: TGTGCCAGCAGCCACTTCCGGGACATCTATGGCTACACCTTC.